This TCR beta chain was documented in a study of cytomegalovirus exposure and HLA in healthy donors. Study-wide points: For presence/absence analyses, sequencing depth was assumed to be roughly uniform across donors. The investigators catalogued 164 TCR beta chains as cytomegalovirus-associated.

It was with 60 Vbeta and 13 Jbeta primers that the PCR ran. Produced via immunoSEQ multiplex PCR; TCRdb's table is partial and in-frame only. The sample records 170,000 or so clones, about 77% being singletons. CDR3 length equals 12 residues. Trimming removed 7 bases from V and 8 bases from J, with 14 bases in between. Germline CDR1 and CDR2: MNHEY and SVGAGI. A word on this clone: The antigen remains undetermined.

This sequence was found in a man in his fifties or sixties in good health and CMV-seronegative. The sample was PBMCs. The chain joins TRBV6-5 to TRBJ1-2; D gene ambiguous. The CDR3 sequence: CASTLDGGGYTF. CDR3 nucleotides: TGTGCCAGCACCCTGGACGGAGGGGGCTACACCTTC.